Ten or more counts support the clone carrying this TCR beta chain. V dropped 0 bases and J dropped 4 bases, with 13 bases sitting between them. Germline-derived CDR1 and CDR2 are DFQATT and SNEGSKA (reference sequence). This CDR3 has 15 amino acids. TCRdb fed the PCR reads into MiXCR, producing one record per CDR3 protein. The sample carries tens of thousands of distinct CDR3 sequences, 45% to 60% recorded once. The entry originates in a study of CDR3 diversity in severe acne. The V call is TRBV20-1, the J call TRBJ1-5; TRBD1 is a possible D gene (6 bases). This TCR was recovered from a male donor in good health, without acne. Sample: blood. DNA for the CDR3: TGCAGTGCTAGAGATATTAAGGGGGGAAATCAGCCCCAGCATTTT. It encodes CSARDIKGGNQPQHF.